This T cell receptor beta chain derives from a study of CD8 T cells in ankylosing spondylitis. Notes on the study in general: The study identified a TCR beta motif of eight highly homologous variants that appeared characteristic of ankylosing spondylitis blood. Before this, some motif variants had been reported in reactive arthritis synovial fluid and blood.

There are 12 residues in the CDR3. Trimming left V 6 bases short and J 4 bases short, with 9 bases between. CDR1 and CDR2 (germline): SQVTM, ANQGSEA. This clonotype was counted at least ten times. Its antigen is not identified. One entry per CDR3 protein results from TCRdb running MiXCR on the 5' RACE reads. The repertoire includes 200,000 to 250,000 distinct CDR3 sequences, under 12% of them detected once, and under 25% sits in the top ten. This receptor was obtained from a male donor with ankylosing spondylitis or in good health (not recorded which). V and J are TRBV29-1 and TRBJ1-4; D may be TRBD1 (6 bases). Material for sequencing was blood, either unsorted or a sorted T cell fraction (not recorded which). CDR3 loop: CSVLRGNEKLFF. CDR3 nucleotides: TGCAGCGTACTCAGGGGTAATGAAAAACTGTTTTTT. The variable domain in full, completed from reference TRBV29-1 and TRBJ1-4, reads SAVISQKPSRDICQRGTSLTIQCQVDSQVTMMFWYRQQPGQSLTLIATANQGSEATYESGFVIDKFPISRPNLTFSTLTVSNMSPEDSSIYLCSVLRGNEKLFFGSGTQLSVL.